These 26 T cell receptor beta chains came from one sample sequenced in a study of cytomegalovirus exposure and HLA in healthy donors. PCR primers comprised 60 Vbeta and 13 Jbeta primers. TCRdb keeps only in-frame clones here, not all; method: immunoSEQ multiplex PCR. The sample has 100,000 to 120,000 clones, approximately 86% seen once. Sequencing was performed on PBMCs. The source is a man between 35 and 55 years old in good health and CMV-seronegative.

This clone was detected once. This chain's CDR3 is CASSLARGGKNIQYF. The CDR3 DNA reads TGCGCCAGCAGCTTGGCTCGGGGAGGCAAAAACATTCAGTACTTC. The V and J genes are TRBV5-1 and TRBJ2-4; tentative D call: TRBD2 (6 bases). The germline V gene has CDR1 SGHRS and CDR2 YFSETQ. The CDR3 loop spans 15 amino acids. The V end was cut by 0 bases, the J end by 3 bases, with 10 bases between.

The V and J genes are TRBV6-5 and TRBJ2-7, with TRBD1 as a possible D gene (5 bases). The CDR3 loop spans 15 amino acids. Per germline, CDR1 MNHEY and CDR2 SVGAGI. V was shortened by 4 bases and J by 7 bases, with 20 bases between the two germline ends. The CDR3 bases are TGTGCCAGCAGTTCCACGGGTGAAGGGGCCGGTGAGCAGTACTTC. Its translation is CASSSTGEGAGEQYF.

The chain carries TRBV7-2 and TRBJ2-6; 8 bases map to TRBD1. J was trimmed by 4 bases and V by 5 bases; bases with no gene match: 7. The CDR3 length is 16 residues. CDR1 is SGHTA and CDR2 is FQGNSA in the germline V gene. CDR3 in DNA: TGTGCCAGCAGCCAAAGACAGGGGCTCGGGGCCAACGTCCTGACTTTC. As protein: CASSQRQGLGANVLTF.

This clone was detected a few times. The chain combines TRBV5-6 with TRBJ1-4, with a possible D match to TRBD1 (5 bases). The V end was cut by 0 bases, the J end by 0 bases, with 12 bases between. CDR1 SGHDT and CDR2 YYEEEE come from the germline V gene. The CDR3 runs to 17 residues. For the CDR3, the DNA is TGTGCCAGCAGCTTGGCAGGGTCATTGGCAACTAATGAAAAACTGTTTTTT. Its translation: CASSLAGSLATNEKLFF.

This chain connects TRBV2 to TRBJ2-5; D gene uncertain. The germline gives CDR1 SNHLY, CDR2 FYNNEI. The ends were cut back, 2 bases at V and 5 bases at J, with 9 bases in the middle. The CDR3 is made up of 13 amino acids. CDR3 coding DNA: TGTGCCAGCAGTGAAAGCTACTTGGAGACCCAGTACTTC. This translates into CASSESYLETQYF.

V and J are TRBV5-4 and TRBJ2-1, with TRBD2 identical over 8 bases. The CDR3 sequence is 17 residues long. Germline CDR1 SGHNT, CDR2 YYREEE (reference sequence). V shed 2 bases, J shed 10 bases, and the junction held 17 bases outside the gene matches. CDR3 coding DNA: TGTGCCAGCAGCTTCGGAGGAGTAGCGGGGCGTCCGGGAGAGCAGTTCTTC. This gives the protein CASSFGGVAGRPGEQFF.

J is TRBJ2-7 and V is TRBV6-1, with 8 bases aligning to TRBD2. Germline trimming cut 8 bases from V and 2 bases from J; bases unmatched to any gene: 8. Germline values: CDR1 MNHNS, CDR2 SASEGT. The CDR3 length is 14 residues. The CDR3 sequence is CASGVGGGTYEQYF. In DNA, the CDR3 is TGTGCCAGCGGGGTCGGGGGGGGAACCTACGAGCAGTACTTC.

This CDR3 reads CASSGQGTPGSPLHF. The CDR3, as DNA: TGTGCCAGCAGCGGACAAGGTACCCCTGGTTCACCCCTCCACTTT. The chain links TRBV9 to TRBJ1-6; no clear D. Trimming left V 3 bases short and J 9 bases short, with 16 bases between. The CDR3 is 15 residues long. The germline CDR1 and CDR2 sequences are SGDLS and YYNGEE.

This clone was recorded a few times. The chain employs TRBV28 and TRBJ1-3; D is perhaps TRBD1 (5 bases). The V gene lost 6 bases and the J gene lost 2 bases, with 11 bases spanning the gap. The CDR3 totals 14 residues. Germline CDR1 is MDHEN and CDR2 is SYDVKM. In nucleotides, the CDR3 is TGTGCCAGCAGCTCCCAGGGCGCTGGAAACACCATATATTTT. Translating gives CASSSQGAGNTIYF.

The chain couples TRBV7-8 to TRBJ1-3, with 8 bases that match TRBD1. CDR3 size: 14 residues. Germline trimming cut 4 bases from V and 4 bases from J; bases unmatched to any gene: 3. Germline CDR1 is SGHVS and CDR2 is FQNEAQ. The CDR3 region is CASSSRGHGNTIYF. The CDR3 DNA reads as TGTGCCAGCAGCTCCAGGGGGCACGGAAACACCATATATTTT.

The CDR3 bases are TGTGCCAGCAGCCCCGGAGCCGGCCGCGGGGGGGCCTCCTACGAGCAGTACTTC. Protein: CASSPGAGRGGASYEQYF. V and J are TRBV7-6 and TRBJ2-7; 9 nucleotides match TRBD2. CDR1 SGHVS and CDR2 FNYEAQ come from the germline V gene. The V segment lost 5 bases and the J segment 0 bases; nucleotides outside the gene matches: 14. The CDR3 has 18 residues.

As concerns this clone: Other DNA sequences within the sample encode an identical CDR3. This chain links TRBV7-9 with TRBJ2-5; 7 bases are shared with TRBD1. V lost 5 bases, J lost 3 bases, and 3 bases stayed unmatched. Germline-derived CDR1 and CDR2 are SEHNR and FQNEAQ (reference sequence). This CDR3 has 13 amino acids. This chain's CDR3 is CASSLDREETQYF. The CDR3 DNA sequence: TGTGCCAGCAGCCTAGACAGGGAAGAGACCCAGTACTTC. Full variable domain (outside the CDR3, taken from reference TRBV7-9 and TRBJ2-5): DTGVSQNPRHKITKRGQNVTFRCDPISEHNRLYWYRQTLGQGPEFLTYFQNEAQLEKSRLLSDRFSAERPKGSFSTLEIQRTEQGDSAMYLCASSLDREETQYFGPGTRLLVL.

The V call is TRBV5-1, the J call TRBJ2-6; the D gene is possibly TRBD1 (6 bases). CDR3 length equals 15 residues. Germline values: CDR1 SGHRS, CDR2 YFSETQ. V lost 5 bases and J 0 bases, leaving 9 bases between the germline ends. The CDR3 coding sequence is TGCGCCAGCAGGTGGACAGACTCTGGGGCCAACGTCCTGACTTTC. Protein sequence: CASRWTDSGANVLTF.

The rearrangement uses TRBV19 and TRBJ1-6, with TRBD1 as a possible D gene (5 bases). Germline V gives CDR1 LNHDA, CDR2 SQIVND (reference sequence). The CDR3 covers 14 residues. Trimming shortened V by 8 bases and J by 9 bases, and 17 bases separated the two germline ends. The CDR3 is CASRDLLRGSPLHF. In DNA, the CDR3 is TGTGCCAGTCGGGACCTCTTGCGGGGTTCACCCCTCCACTTT.

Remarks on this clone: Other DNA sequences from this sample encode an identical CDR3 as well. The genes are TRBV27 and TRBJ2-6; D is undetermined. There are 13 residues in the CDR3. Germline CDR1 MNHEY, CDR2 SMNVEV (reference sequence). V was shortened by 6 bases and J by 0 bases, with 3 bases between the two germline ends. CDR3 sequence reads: CASSSSGANVLTF. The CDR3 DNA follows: TGTGCCAGCAGCTCCTCTGGGGCCAACGTCCTGACTTTC.

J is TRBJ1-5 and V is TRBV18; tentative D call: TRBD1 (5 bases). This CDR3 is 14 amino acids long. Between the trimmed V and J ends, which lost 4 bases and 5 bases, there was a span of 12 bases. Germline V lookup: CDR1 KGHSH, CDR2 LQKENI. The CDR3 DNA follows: TGTGCCAGCTCACTATCGACAGACCATCAGCCCCAGCATTTT. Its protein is CASSLSTDHQPQHF.

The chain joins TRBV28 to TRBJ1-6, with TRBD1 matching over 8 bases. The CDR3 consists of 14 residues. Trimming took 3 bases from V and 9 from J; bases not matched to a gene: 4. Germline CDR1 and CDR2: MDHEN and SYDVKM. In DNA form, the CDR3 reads TGTGCCAGCAGTTTGGACAGGGTCACTTCACCCCTCCACTTT. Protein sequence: CASSLDRVTSPLHF.

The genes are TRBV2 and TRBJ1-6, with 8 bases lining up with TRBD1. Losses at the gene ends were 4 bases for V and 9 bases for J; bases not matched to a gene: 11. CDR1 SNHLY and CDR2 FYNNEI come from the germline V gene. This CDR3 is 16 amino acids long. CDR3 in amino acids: CASSVNGQGSGSPLHF. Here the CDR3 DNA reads TGTGCCAGCAGTGTCAACGGACAGGGCTCTGGTTCACCCCTCCACTTT.

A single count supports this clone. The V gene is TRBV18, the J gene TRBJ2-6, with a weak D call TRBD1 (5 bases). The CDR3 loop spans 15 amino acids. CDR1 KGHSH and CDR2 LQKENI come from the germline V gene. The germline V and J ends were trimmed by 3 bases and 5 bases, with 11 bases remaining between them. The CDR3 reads CASSPGRVRANVLTF. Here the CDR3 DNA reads TGTGCCAGCTCACCCGGCAGGGTTCGGGCCAACGTCCTGACTTTC.

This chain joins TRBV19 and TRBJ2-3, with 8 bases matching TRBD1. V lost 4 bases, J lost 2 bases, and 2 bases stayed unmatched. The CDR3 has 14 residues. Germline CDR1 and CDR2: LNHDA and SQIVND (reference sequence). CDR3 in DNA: TGTGCCAGTAGTAACAGGGGGGACACAGATACGCAGTATTTT. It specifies CASSNRGDTDTQYF.

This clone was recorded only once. For the CDR3, the DNA is TGTGCCCTAAGGCGCGGGGGGAATAGCAATCAGCCCCAGCATTTT. Translated: CALRRGGNSNQPQHF. The chain employs TRBV28 and TRBJ1-5, with a possible D match to TRBD1 (5 bases). V lost 11 bases and J lost 0, with 17 bases in between. Per germline, CDR1 MDHEN and CDR2 SYDVKM. This CDR3 is built from 15 residues.

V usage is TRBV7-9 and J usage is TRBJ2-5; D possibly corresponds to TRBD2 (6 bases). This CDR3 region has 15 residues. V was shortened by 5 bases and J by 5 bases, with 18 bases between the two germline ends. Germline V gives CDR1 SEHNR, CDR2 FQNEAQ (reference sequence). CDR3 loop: CASSVRLGISETQYF. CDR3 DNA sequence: TGTGCCAGCAGCGTTAGACTAGGAATTAGCGAGACCCAGTACTTC.

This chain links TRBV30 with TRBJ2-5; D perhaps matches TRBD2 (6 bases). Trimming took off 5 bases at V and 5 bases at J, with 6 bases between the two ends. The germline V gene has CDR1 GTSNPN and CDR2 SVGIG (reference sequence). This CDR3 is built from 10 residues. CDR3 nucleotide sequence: TGTGCCTGGGGGAGGGAGACCCAGTACTTC. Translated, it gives CAWGRETQYF.

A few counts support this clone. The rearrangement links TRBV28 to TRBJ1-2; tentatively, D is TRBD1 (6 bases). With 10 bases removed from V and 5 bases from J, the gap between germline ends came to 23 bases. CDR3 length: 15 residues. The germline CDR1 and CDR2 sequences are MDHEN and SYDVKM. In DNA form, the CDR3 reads TGTGCCACCCCGACGGACTCAAGGGGGGGATATGGCTACACCTTC. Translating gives CATPTDSRGGYGYTF.

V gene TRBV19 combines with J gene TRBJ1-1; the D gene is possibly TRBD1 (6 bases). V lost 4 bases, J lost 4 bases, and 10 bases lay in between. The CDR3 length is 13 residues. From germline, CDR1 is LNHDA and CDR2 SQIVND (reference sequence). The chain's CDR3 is CASSKRGTTEAFF. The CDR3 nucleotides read TGTGCCAGTAGTAAGAGGGGGACCACTGAAGCTTTCTTT.

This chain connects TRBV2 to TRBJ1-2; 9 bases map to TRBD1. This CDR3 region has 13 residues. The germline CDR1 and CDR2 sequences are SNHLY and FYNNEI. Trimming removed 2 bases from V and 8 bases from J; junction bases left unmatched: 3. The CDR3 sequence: CASSERDRVGYTF. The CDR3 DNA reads TGTGCCAGCAGTGAAAGGGACAGGGTCGGCTACACCTTC.